This entry is about one T cell receptor (beta chain). Its antigen is not known. The data were obtained in a study of cytomegalovirus exposure and HLA in healthy donors. Study results and limitations: From TCR beta sequences, most subjects' HLA-A and HLA-B alleles were reportedly predicted accurately. Reportedly, cytomegalovirus status was diagnosed with high sensitivity and specificity.

PCR used 60 Vbeta primers and 13 Jbeta primers. Per the study methods: Roughly 11 million shared chains were among around 80 million unique TCR beta chains counted in a later analysis. Libraries were prepared by immunoSEQ multiplex PCR; TCRdb keeps only in-frame clonotypes and omits some of them. That table furnishes V, J and clone size, whereas the DNA furnished D and trimming. The sample comprises some 140,000 clones, more than 70% of which are singletons, and over 5% rests with the top ten. The V gene lost 6 bases and the J gene lost 1 base, with 10 bases spanning the gap. In germline, CDR1 is MGHDK, CDR2 SYGVNS. The CDR3 runs to 14 residues.

V and J are TRBV25-1 and TRBJ1-5; weak D call: TRBD1 (5 bases). The receptor was derived from a woman in her thirties or forties in good health and CMV-seropositive. Source material: PBMCs. The CDR3 loop is CASSRAGSNQPQHF. In nucleotides, the CDR3 is TGTGCCAGCAGCAGGGCTGGGAGCAATCAGCCCCAGCATTTT.